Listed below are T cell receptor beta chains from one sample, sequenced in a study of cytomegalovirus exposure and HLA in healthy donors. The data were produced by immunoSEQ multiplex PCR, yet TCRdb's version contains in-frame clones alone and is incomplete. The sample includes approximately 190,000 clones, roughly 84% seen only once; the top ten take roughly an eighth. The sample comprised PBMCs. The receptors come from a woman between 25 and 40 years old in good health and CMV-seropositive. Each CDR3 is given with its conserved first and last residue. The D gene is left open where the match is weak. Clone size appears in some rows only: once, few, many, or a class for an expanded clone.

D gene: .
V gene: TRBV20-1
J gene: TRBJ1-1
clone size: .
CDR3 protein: CSARVLTEAFF
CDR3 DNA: TGCAGTGCTAGAGTCCTCACTGAAGCTTTCTTT

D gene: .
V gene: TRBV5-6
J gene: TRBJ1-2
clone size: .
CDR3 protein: CASSFGRGGYGYTF
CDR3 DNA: TGTGCCAGCAGCTTCGGTAGGGGGGGCTATGGCTACACCTTC

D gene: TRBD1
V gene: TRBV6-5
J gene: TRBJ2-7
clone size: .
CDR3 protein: CASRTGGLIFHEQYF
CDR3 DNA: TGTGCCAGCAGGACAGGGGGCCTGATATTTCACGAGCAGTACTTC

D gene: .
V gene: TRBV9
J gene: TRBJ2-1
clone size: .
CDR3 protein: CASRGGSYNEQFF
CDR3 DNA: TGTGCCAGCAGGGGGGGAAGCTACAATGAGCAGTTCTTC

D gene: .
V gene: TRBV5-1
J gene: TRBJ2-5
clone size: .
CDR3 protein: CASSLANRQETQYF
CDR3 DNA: TGCGCCAGCAGCTTAGCTAATAGACAAGAGACCCAGTACTTC

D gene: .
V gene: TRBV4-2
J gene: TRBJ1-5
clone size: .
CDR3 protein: CASSPTQGTQPQHF
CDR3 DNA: TGTGCCAGCAGCCCAACCCAGGGGACTCAGCCCCAGCATTTT

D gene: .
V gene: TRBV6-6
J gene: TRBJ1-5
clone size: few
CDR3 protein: CASSYANREKNQPQHF
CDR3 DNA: TGTGCCAGCAGTTACGCTAACCGGGAGAAGAATCAGCCCCAGCATTTT

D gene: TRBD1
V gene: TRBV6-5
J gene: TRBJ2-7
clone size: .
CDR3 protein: CASSYSGTGLYEQYF
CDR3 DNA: TGTGCCAGCAGTTACTCCGGGACAGGGTTGTACGAGCAGTACTTC

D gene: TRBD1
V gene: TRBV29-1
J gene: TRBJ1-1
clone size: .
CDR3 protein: CSATGTGSRTEAFF
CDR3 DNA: TGCAGCGCTACCGGGACAGGGTCTCGAACTGAAGCTTTCTTT

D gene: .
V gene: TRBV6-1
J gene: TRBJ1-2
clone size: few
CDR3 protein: CASSELGGAYGYTF
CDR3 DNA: TGTGCCAGCAGTGAGCTGGGCGGGGCCTATGGCTACACCTTC

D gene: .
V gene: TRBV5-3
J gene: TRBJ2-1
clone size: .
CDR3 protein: CARNLRGIEQFF
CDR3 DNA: TGTGCCAGAAACTTGAGGGGCATTGAGCAGTTCTTC

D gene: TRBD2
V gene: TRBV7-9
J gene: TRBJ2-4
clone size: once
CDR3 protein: CASSPRGGRSGKNIQYF
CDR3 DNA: TGTGCCAGCAGCCCGCGGGGGGGACGATCGGGCAAAAACATTCAGTACTTC

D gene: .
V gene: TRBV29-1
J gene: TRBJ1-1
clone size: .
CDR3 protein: CSVETGREESTEAFF
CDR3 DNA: TGCAGCGTTGAAACCGGAAGGGAGGAATCAACTGAAGCTTTCTTT

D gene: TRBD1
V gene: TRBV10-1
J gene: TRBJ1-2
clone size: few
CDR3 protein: CARVRVFGQEGFLGYTF
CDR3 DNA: TGCGCCAGAGTAAGGGTATTCGGACAGGAGGGGTTTTTGGGCTACACCTTC

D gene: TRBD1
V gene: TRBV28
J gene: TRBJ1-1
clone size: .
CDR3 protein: CASRDRGLDGTEAFF
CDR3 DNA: TGTGCCAGCCGGGACAGGGGGCTGGACGGCACTGAAGCTTTCTTT

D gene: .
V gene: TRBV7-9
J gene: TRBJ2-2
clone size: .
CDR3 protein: CASSFRLAENTGELFF
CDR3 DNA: TGTGCCAGCAGCTTTCGGCTTGCGGAGAACACCGGGGAGCTGTTTTTT

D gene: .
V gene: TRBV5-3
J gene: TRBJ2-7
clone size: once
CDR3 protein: CARSLGRLRTYEQYF
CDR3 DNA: TGTGCCAGAAGCTTGGGCAGACTAAGGACCTACGAGCAGTACTTC

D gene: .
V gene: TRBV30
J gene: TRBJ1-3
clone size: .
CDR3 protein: CAWMGGNSGNTIYF
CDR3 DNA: TGTGCCTGGATGGGGGGGAACTCTGGAAACACCATATATTTT

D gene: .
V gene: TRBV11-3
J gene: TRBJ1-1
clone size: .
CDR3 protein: CASSLAPNTEAFF
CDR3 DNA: TGTGCCAGCAGCTTAGCTCCGAACACTGAAGCTTTCTTT

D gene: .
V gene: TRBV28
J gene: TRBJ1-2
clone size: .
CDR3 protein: CASSLNGRGYTF
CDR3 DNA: TGTGCCAGCAGTTTAAATGGTCGGGGCTACACCTTC

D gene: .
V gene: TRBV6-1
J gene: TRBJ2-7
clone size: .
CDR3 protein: CASKFDKTSYEQYF
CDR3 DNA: TGTGCCAGCAAATTCGACAAGACATCCTACGAGCAGTACTTC

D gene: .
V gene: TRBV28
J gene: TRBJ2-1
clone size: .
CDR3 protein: CASRPPEISYNEQFF
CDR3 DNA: TGTGCCAGCAGACCGCCGGAGATCTCCTACAATGAGCAGTTCTTC

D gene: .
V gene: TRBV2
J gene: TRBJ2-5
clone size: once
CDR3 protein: CASRLLETQYF
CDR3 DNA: TGTGCCAGCAGACTATTGGAGACCCAGTACTTC

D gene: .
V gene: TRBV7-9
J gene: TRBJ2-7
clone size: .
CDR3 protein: CASSLAGKAYEQYF
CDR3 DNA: TGTGCCAGCAGCTTAGCCGGGAAAGCCTACGAGCAGTACTTC

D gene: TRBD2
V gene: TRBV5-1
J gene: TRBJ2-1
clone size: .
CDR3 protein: CASSLSGTSYPTEQFF
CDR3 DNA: TGCGCCAGCAGCTTGTCCGGGACTAGCTATCCAACTGAGCAGTTCTTC

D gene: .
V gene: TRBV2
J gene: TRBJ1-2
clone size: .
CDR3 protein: CASVTGLNYGYTF
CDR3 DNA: TGTGCCAGCGTCACAGGCCTTAACTATGGCTACACCTTC

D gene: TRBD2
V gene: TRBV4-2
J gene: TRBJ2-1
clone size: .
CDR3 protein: CASSQEGLAATNEQFF
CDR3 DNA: TGTGCCAGCAGCCAAGAAGGACTAGCGGCCACCAATGAGCAGTTCTTC

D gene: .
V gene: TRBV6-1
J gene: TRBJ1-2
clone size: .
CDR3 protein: CASRHIQTVVGYTF
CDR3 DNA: TGTGCCAGCAGACACATTCAGACAGTGGTTGGCTACACCTTC

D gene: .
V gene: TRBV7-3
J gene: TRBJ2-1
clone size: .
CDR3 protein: CASSEGEWGEQFF
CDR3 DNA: TGTGCCAGCAGCGAGGGGGAATGGGGTGAGCAGTTCTTC

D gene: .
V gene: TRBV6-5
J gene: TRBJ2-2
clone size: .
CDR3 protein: CASSYSPYQGGELFF
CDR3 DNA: TGTGCCAGCAGTTACTCCCCGTATCAGGGCGGGGAGCTGTTTTTT

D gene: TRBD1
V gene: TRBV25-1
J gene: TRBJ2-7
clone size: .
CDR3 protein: CASTGQERYEQYF
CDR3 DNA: TGTGCCAGCACCGGACAGGAGCGTTACGAGCAGTACTTC

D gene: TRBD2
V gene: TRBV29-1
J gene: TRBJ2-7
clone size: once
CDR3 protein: CSVRLAGQGEQYF
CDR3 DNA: TGCAGCGTCCGACTAGCGGGGCAGGGCGAGCAGTACTTC

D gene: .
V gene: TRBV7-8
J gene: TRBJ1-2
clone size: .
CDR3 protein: CASSEDSFSYGYTF
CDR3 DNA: TGTGCCAGCAGCGAGGACAGCTTCTCCTATGGCTACACCTTC

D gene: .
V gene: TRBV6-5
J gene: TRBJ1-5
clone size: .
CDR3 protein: CASFPSRGSNQPQHF
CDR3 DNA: TGTGCCAGCTTCCCATCGAGGGGGAGCAATCAGCCCCAGCATTTT

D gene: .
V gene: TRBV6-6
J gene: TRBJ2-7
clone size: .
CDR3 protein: CASSYRSSSYEQYF
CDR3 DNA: TGTGCCAGCAGTTACCGTTCCAGCTCCTACGAGCAGTACTTC

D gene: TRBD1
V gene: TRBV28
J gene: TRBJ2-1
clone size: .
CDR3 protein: CASSLFGQGTYNEQFF
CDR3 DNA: TGTGCCAGCAGTTTATTTGGACAGGGGACCTACAATGAGCAGTTCTTC

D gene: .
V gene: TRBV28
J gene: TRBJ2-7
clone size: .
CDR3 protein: CASSIPDRSYEQYF
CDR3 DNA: TGTGCCAGCAGTATTCCTGACAGATCCTACGAGCAGTACTTC

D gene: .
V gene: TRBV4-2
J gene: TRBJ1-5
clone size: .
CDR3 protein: CASSQVGAGKPGQPQHF
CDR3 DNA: TGTGCCAGCAGCCAAGTTGGCGCAGGGAAGCCAGGTCAGCCCCAGCATTTT

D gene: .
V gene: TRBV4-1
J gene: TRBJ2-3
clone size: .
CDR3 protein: CASSQGWTDTDTQYF
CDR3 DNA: TGCGCCAGCAGCCAAGGGTGGACTGACACAGATACGCAGTATTTT

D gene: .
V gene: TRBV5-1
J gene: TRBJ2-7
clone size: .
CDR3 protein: CASSLRQNLTTRSSYEQYF
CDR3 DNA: TGCGCCAGCAGCTTGAGACAGAACCTGACAACCCGCAGCTCCTACGAGCAGTACTTC

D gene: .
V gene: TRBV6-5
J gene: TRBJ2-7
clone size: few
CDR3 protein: CASSSDNYEQYF
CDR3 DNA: TGTGCCAGCAGCTCAGACAACTACGAGCAGTACTTC

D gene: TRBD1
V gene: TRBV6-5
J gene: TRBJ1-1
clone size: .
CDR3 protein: CASSVDRGTEAFF
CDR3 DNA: TGTGCCAGCAGTGTTGACAGGGGCACTGAAGCTTTCTTT

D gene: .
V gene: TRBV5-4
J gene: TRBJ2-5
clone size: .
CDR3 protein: CASSPPEKRKETQYF
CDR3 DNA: TGTGCCAGCAGCCCCCCCGAGAAGCGAAAAGAGACCCAGTACTTC

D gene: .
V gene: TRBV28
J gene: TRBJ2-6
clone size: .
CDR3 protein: CASSLEGVSGANVLTF
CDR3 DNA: TGTGCCAGCAGTTTAGAGGGCGTGTCTGGGGCCAACGTCCTGACTTTC

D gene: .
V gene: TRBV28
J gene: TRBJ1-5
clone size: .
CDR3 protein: CASCCQQGRPSNQPQHF
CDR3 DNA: TGTGCCAGCTGTTGTCAACAGGGCCGGCCGAGCAATCAGCCCCAGCATTTT